This paragraph reports one T cell receptor beta chain. Its antigen remains unidentified. Base quality data are lacking; no much larger clone is found one base away. This sample was included in a study of OX40 agonist ivuxolimab in advanced cancers. A note on the overall study: The costimulatory receptor OX40 (CD134) was targeted by ivuxolimab, a fully human IgG2 agonistic monoclonal antibody. Intravenous ivuxolimab was administered to patients every 2 weeks at six dose levels: 0.01, 0.1, 0.3, 1.5, 3 and 10 mg/kg. Of the roughly 51 dose-escalation patients, hepatocellular carcinoma was present in some 19, melanoma in roughly 15, renal cell carcinoma in 9 and head and neck cancer in 9. The dose-escalation cohort was around 84% male with a mean age of approximately 60 years, ranging from about 20 to 85. Patients were allowed to have had prior anti-PD-1, anti-PD-L1 or anti-CTLA-4 therapy, and 30% to 40% of the dose-escalation patients had been treated with checkpoint inhibitors. Partial responses occurred in three dose-escalation patients: two with cutaneous melanoma and one with hepatocellular carcinoma. Peripheral TCRbeta sequencing aimed to test whether ivuxolimab altered TCR sequence diversity and caused clonal T-cell expansion. The monotherapy dose-escalation portion (N = 52 patients) of the phase I ivuxolimab trial is reported in the paper.

General conclusions and limits of the study: Low levels of normalized T-cell clonal expansion were also shown by some nonresponding patients. At doses of 0.1 to 3.0 mg/kg, clonal expansion of both CD4+ and CD8+ T cells in blood was seen between baseline and week 6. On average, CD8+ T cells showed more expanded clones than CD4+ T cells after ivuxolimab. In the 0.1-3.0 mg/kg groups, partial responders had among the lowest normalized peripheral clonal expansion, particularly in CD8+ T cells. The antigen specificity of the clonally expanded peripheral T cells was not determined.

V is pared back by 2 bases and J by 0 bases, with 6 bases lying between the germline termini. From the germline V gene, CDR1 is MGHRA and CDR2 is YSYEKL. Inclusive of the bounding cysteine and phenylalanine, the CDR3 is 14 residues long. Just the 42-base CDR3 DNA is kept, in frame starting at base 1. For sequencing of the TCRbeta CDR3 region, genomic DNA was extracted from the sorted cells. TCRbeta CDR3 regions were sequenced using the immunoSEQ Assay. What TCRdb holds here is the immuneACCESS table cut down to in-frame rearrangements. Part of the clones is not present; checked against another copy, under half of the missing clones reflect an unresolved V gene, and the others are unexplained. The sample table contains under 13,000 clones; only one count was recorded for roughly three quarters of them. Roughly 15% of the sample is taken by the ten largest. The trial excluded patients who had a history of autoimmune disease or were on systemic immunosuppression. Peripheral blood for TCR sequencing was collected from all dose cohorts at baseline, on cycle 4 day 1, and on cycle 7 day 1. The samples were drawn from a first-in-human, open-label, multicenter phase I dose-escalation trial of ivuxolimab. Adults with locally advanced or metastatic melanoma, renal cell carcinoma, hepatocellular carcinoma or head and neck squamous cell carcinoma were enrolled in the trial. Before TCR sequencing, CD4+ T cells and CD8+ T cells were sorted from peripheral blood as separate populations.

The V and J segments used are TRBV4-1 and TRBJ2-3, with the identity of the D gene unclear. Sequenced material: CD4+ or CD8+ T cells sorted from blood, taken in a trial of the OX40 agonist ivuxolimab. This TCR came from an adult with an advanced solid tumor such as melanoma, head and neck, liver or kidney cancer. The CDR3 region has the sequence CASSQKTSTDTQYF. The nucleotide sequence is given as TGCGCCAGCAGCCAAAAGACTAGCACAGATACGCAGTATTTT.